This TCR beta chain originates from a study of cytomegalovirus exposure and HLA in healthy donors. Study-wide results and caveats: The study found most TCR sequences rare, yet found some public TCRs in many donors. It was likely that a cluster of highly shared sequence variants was a sequencing artifact.

PCR primers comprised 60 Vbeta and 13 Jbeta primers. Repertoires were generated with immunoSEQ multiplex PCR, while TCRdb's copy carries only in-frame clones and drops some. The sample holds some 150,000 clones, 60% to 85% seen once. The V end was cut by 1 base, the J end by 6 bases, with 15 bases between. The CDR3 is 15 residues long. CDR1 and CDR2 (germline): SGHVS, FNYEAQ. At collection, donors were nominally healthy, but unrecorded immune exposures were probable. Note on this clone: Its target is unknown.

The specimen was PBMCs. The TCR was taken from a man in his forties in good health and CMV-seropositive. The rearrangement joins TRBV7-6 to TRBJ1-1; D is uncertain. The chain's CDR3 is CASSLEKLAPAEAFF. The DNA for the CDR3 is TGTGCCAGCAGCTTAGAAAAATTGGCACCAGCTGAAGCTTTCTTT.